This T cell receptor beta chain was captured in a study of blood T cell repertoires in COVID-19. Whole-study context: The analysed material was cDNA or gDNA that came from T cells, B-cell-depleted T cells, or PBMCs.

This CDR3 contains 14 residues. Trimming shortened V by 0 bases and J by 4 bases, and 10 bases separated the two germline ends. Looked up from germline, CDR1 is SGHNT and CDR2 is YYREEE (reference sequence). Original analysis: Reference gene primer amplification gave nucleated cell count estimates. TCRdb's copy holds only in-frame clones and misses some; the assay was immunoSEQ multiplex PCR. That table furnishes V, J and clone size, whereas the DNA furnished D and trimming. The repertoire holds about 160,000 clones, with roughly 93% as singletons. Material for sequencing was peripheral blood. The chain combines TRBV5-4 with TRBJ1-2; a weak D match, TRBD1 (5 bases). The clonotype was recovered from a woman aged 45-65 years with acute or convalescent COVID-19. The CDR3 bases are TGTGCCAGCAGCTTGGACAGGTTAGCCTATGGCTACACCTTC. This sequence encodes CASSLDRLAYGYTF.